This TCR beta chain was identified during a study of shared clonotypes between healthy human individuals. Overall study findings and caveats: Against clonotypes common to all four donors, non-shared ones had lower generation probabilities.

Each cell subset's genomic DNA was divided evenly among several immunoSEQ plates. Per the study methods: ImmunoSEQ output lacked quality scores and full-length reads, limiting matched filtering. The repertoire was sequenced with immunoSEQ multiplex PCR; TCRdb's copy has only in-frame clones and lacks some. For V, J and clone size, that table is used; D and trimming come from the DNA. Among around 1.9 million clones listed, roughly 95% were seen once. Naive CD8 populations comprised CD45RO-negative cells positively selected for CCR7, excluding terminally differentiated effector memory CD45RA+ cells. In the case of this clone: The antigen is not known.

Trimming cost V 8 bases and J 7 bases; bases outside gene matches: 9. There are 15 residues in the CDR3. Germline V lookup: CDR1 SGHRS, CDR2 YFSETQ. The sequence derives from a man aged 18 to 29 in good health. Some clones in this sample may be carry-over from other donors' samples. The source material was naive CD8+ T cells from PBMCs. The chain recombines TRBV5-1 with TRBJ1-6, with 10 bases identical to TRBD1. The CDR3 DNA reads TGCGCCAGATTCCGGGACAGGGGCTACAATTCACCCCTCCACTTT. Translated, it gives CARFRDRGYNSPLHF.